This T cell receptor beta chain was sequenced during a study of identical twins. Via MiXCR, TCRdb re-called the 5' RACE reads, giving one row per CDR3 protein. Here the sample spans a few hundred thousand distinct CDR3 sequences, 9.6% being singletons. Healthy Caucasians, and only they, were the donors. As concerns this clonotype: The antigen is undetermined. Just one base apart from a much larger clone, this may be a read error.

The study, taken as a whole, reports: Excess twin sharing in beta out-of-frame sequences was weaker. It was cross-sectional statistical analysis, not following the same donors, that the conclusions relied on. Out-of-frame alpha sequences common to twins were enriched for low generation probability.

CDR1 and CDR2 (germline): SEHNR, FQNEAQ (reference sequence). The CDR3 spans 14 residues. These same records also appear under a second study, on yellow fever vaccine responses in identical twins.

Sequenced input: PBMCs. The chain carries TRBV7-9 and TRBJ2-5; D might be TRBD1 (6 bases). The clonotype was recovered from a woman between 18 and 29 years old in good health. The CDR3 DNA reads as TGTGCCAGCAGCAGGACAGACATTCAAGAGGCCCAGTACTTC. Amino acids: CASSRTDIQEAQYF.